A single sample gave rise to the 18 T cell receptor beta chains below, sequenced in a study of siplizumab effects on memory and regulatory T cells. The data were produced by immunoSEQ multiplex PCR, yet TCRdb's version contains in-frame clones alone and is incomplete. The table shows over 95,000 clones, with just over 90% occurring only once. What was sequenced was non-Treg CD4+ T cells sorted from blood. These receptors all stem from a human donor in good health.

This clone was picked up one time. This chain connects TRBV4-1 to TRBJ1-4; D remains unclear. Germline V gene sequence: CDR1 MGHRA, CDR2 YSYEKL. V was cut by 0 bases and J by 10 bases, with 15 bases left in between. The CDR3 loop spans 15 amino acids. DNA of the CDR3: TGCGCCAGCAGCCAAGACTTGGGTGGTGGAAGAAAACTGTTTTTT. As protein: CASSQDLGGGRKLFF.

The table lists this clone with a few counts. This chain uses TRBV19 with TRBJ1-1; D is unclear. The CDR3 extends over 14 amino acids. Germline-derived CDR1 and CDR2 are LNHDA and SQIVND (reference sequence). Trimming took 5 bases from V and 4 from J, leaving 14 bases between them. CDR3: CASSYGPSGTEAFF. DNA of the CDR3: TGTGCCAGTAGTTATGGCCCCTCTGGCACTGAAGCTTTCTTT.

V usage is TRBV11-2 and J usage is TRBJ2-3; D possibly corresponds to TRBD2 (7 bases). Per germline, CDR1 SGHAT and CDR2 FQNNGV. Trimming removed 5 bases at V and 4 bases at J, with 19 bases between. CDR3 length equals 16 residues. The CDR3 DNA sequence: TGTGCCAGCAGCCCGTTCACCGGGGGGCAAGCAGATACGCAGTATTTT. It encodes CASSPFTGGQADTQYF.

This chain links TRBV7-6 with TRBJ2-5; 11 bases map to TRBD2. CDR3 length: 15 residues. Germline V gene lookup returns CDR1 SGHVS and CDR2 FNYEAQ. Trimming cost V 4 bases and J 2 bases; bases outside gene matches: 3. This CDR3 is CASSSGTSGQETQYF. The CDR3 bases are TGTGCCAGCAGCTCCGGGACTAGCGGACAAGAGACCCAGTACTTC.

J is TRBJ1-2 and V is TRBV5-4, with TRBD1 as a possible D gene (5 bases). CDR3 size: 13 residues. The germline V gene has CDR1 SGHNT and CDR2 YYREEE (reference sequence). Trimming stripped 4 bases from V and 4 bases from J, with 11 bases between. The CDR3 DNA reads as TGTGCCAGCAGCCCGAACGGGGCCTATGGCTACACCTTC. This sequence encodes CASSPNGAYGYTF.

The chain is built from TRBV6-1 and TRBJ1-2; tentative D call: TRBD1 (6 bases). This CDR3 is 15 amino acids long. The V and J ends lost 2 bases and 4 bases respectively, with 14 bases between them. Germline CDR1 is MNHNS and CDR2 is SASEGT. The DNA for the CDR3 is TGTGCCAGCAGTGAAATGGACAGACCCATCTATGGCTACACCTTC. It specifies CASSEMDRPIYGYTF.

The genes are TRBV5-4 and TRBJ2-1; D is unresolved. V lost 4 bases, J lost 4 bases, and 3 bases lay in between. The CDR3 consists of 11 residues. Germline assignment: CDR1 SGHNT and CDR2 YYREEE (reference sequence). The CDR3 reads CASSVYNEQFF. CDR3 nucleotide sequence: TGTGCCAGCAGCGTTTACAATGAGCAGTTCTTC.

The chain links TRBV10-1 to TRBJ2-2, with TRBD2 matching 11 bases. V lost 6 bases and J lost 6; bases outside the gene matches: 9. The CDR3 totals 16 residues. Looked up from germline, CDR1 is WNHNN and CDR2 is SYGVQD (reference sequence). The CDR3 DNA reads TGCGCCAGCAGCGACCAGCTAGCGGGGGGATCCGGGGAGCTGTTTTTT. It translates to CASSDQLAGGSGELFF.

This chain joins TRBV4-1 and TRBJ2-1; D not resolved. CDR1 MGHRA and CDR2 YSYEKL come from the germline V gene. The CDR3 loop spans 14 amino acids. V lost 6 bases, J lost 4 bases, and 13 bases lay in between. The CDR3 DNA reads TGCGCCAGCAGTCGTATTCCGGTATACAATGAGCAGTTCTTC. This codes for CASSRIPVYNEQFF.

The chain links TRBV6-1 to TRBJ1-6; D is possibly TRBD1 (5 bases). The germline CDR1 and CDR2 sequences are MNHNS and SASEGT. The CDR3 consists of 15 residues. V gave up 7 bases and J gave up 9 bases, with 19 bases separating them. CDR3 DNA sequence: TGTGCCAGCATTACCGGGGGGGGGAGAGGTTCACCCCTCCACTTT. Translating gives CASITGGGRGSPLHF.

The chain uses TRBV10-1 and TRBJ2-1; TRBD2 matches at 7 bases. Germline trimming cut 4 bases from V and 0 bases from J; bases unmatched to any gene: 6. The CDR3 loop spans 16 amino acids. Germline V gene sequence: CDR1 WNHNN, CDR2 SYGVQD (reference sequence). CDR3 nucleotides: TGCGCCAGCAGTGGACATCGGGGGGACTCCTACAATGAGCAGTTCTTC. The encoded protein is CASSGHRGDSYNEQFF.

The chain recombines TRBV1 with TRBJ2-7; TRBD1 is the table's D call, not checked against the DNA. TRBV1 is classified as a pseudogene. The CDR3 length is 15 residues. CDR3 coding DNA: TGCACCAGCAGCCAAGATGGACAGGGCTGTTACGAGCAGTACTTC. This translates into CTSSQDGQGCYEQYF.

The V gene is TRBV19, the J gene TRBJ2-3; 8 nucleotides line up with TRBD1. J gave up 1 base and V 5 bases, and 8 bases lay outside the gene matches. This CDR3 region has 16 residues. Germline-derived CDR1 and CDR2 are LNHDA and SQIVND (reference sequence). For the CDR3, the DNA is TGTGCCAGTAGTCCGTCAGGGGGCGGGGGCACAGATACGCAGTATTTT. Amino acids: CASSPSGGGGTDTQYF.

V and J are TRBV5-6 and TRBJ2-7; D is perhaps TRBD1 or TRBD2 (5 bases each). The CDR3 runs 16 residues. Trimming removed 0 bases from V and 5 bases from J, with 18 bases in between. Germline V CDR1 and CDR2: SGHDT, YYEEEE. The CDR3 DNA reads TGTGCCAGCAGCTTGGCCCGGGACCCTAAGCTGAACGAGCAGTACTTC. It encodes CASSLARDPKLNEQYF.

This clone is a singleton in its sample. The chain couples TRBV6-1 to TRBJ2-1, with a tentative D call TRBD1 (6 bases). CDR3 length: 15 residues. CDR1 and CDR2 (germline): MNHNS, SASEGT. Trimming pared 7 bases from V and 1 base from J, leaving 14 bases between. The DNA of the CDR3 is TGTGCCAGCAAGGGCAGGGGAAGTTCCTACAATGAGCAGTTCTTC. It translates to CASKGRGSSYNEQFF.

The chain couples TRBV7-9 to TRBJ2-3; 9 bases agree with TRBD2. There are 19 residues in the CDR3. V trimming: 4 bases; J trimming: 0 bases; junction bases outside the gene matches: 14. In germline, CDR1 is SEHNR, CDR2 FQNEAQ (reference sequence). This CDR3 reads CASSSSGGSVWSSTDTQYF. Here the CDR3 DNA reads TGTGCCAGCAGCTCAAGCGGGGGGTCCGTATGGAGTAGCACAGATACGCAGTATTTT.

The genes are TRBV7-2 and TRBJ1-1; no clear D gene. V was pared by 3 bases and J by 0 bases, with 8 bases between. Germline lookup yields CDR1 SGHTA and CDR2 FQGNSA. This CDR3 contains 14 residues. CDR3 protein: CASSFIGLNTEAFF. CDR3 sequence (DNA): TGTGCCAGCAGCTTCATAGGCTTGAACACTGAAGCTTTCTTT.

This chain uses TRBV7-2 with TRBJ2-7; D perhaps matches TRBD1 (6 bases). The V gene's germline CDR1 is SGHTA and CDR2 FQGNSA. CDR3 length equals 15 residues. The germline V and J ends were trimmed by 1 base and 6 bases, with 16 bases remaining between them. The CDR3 DNA follows: TGTGCCAGCAGCTTAGTAGTTACAGGGTGGGGCGAGCAGTACTTC. This codes for CASSLVVTGWGEQYF.